This T cell receptor (beta chain) was recovered during a study of blood T cell repertoires in COVID-19. Germline V gene sequence: CDR1 KGHSH, CDR2 LQKENI. The CDR3 consists of 18 residues. The junction had 10 bases not matched to a gene; V was cut back by 3 bases and J by 3 bases. Data came from immunoSEQ multiplex PCR; TCRdb stores just in-frame clones and leaves some out. The sample shows nearly 100,000 clones, roughly 83% of them seen only once. The sequenced sample consisted of peripheral blood. The clonotype originates from a woman in her sixties or seventies with acute or convalescent COVID-19. The chain has TRBV18 and TRBJ2-4; TRBD2 matches at 11 bases. Here the CDR3 DNA reads TGTGCCAGCTCACCTACCCGACTAGCGGGGAATGACAAAAACATTCAGTACTTC. Translation: CASSPTRLAGNDKNIQYF.